This record looks at one T cell receptor (beta chain) sequence and its context. This sample is drawn from a study of blood T cell repertoires in COVID-19. About the research overall: COVID-19 samples collected from the United States, Italy and Spain covered acute and convalescent phases. PBMCs, B-cell-depleted T cells, or T cells were the source of the cDNA or gDNA that made up the material.

This CDR3 comprises 14 residues. V shed 7 bases and J 7 bases; nucleotides not matched to a gene: 9. Germline V gene sequence: CDR1 SNHLY, CDR2 FYNNEI. As handled by the study authors: Amplification with reference gene primers provided the estimates of nucleated cell counts. The table came from immunoSEQ multiplex PCR; TCRdb's copy has only in-frame clones and leaves some out. Clone size and V and J calls were adopted from that table, with D and trimming inferred from the DNA. The sample has around 130,000 clones; roughly 90% are singletons. The receptor's source is a man aged 45-65 years with active COVID-19. Sequences were obtained from peripheral blood. The chain couples TRBV2 to TRBJ2-1; TRBD2 matches at 8 bases. The CDR3 reads CASIMAGGGNEQFF. CDR3 DNA: TGTGCCAGCATAATGGCGGGGGGTGGGAATGAGCAGTTCTTC.